This TCR beta chain stems from a study of post-analysis software for immune sequencing data. Overall study context: Several disease courses (relapsing-remitting, secondary progressive and progressive-relapsing) of multiple sclerosis were included.

General study results and limits: When the samples were clustered directly with F measure, those that had been prepared in the same batch showed strong co-clustering. Significantly lower normalized Chao1 diversity was seen in multiple sclerosis patients than in controls.

The TCR beta cDNA libraries carried unique molecular identifiers. T cells numbering about 1 to 11 million yielded some 500,000 cDNA molecules. TCRdb independently ran MiXCR on the PCR reads; one entry per CDR3 protein. The sample records hundreds of thousands of distinct CDR3 sequences, roughly a third being singletons. With regard to this clonotype: Antigen specificity is unknown. A much larger clone differs from this one at a single base, so this may be a read error.

The receptor was derived from a girl aged 5 to 17 with multiple sclerosis. Sample: blood.

DNA of the CDR3: TGCAGTGCCCCGATAGGGAGAGAGATTGGCTACACCTTC. Amino acid sequence: CSAPIGREIGYTF. The rearrangement links TRBV20-1 to TRBJ1-2; no reliable D call. CDR3 length: 13 residues. V shed 6 bases and J shed 7 bases, with 18 bases lying between them. Germline loops: CDR1 DFQATT, CDR2 SNEGSKA (reference sequence).